This entry features one T cell receptor (beta chain) sequence. Its binding antigen is unknown. Base qualities were left out, and no much larger clone turns up one base away. The library was built by means of PCR. TCR sequencing of DNA from cultured CD4+ T cells used the Oncomine TCR Beta short-read assay at the Johns Hopkins FTIC core. The QIAamp micro DNA kit was used to extract genomic DNA from the cultured CD4+ T cells. The Oncomine TCR Beta libraries from cultured CD4+ T cells were pooled using unique dual indexes and then sequenced on an Illumina iSeq 100. In the authors' own workflow: Non-productive sequences were removed, and CDR3s not starting with C, not ending with F or W, or shorter than 7 amino acids were discarded. The MANAFEST web application was used to identify antigen-specific clonotypes by comparing peptide-stimulated wells against reference wells and other culture wells. Positive clones required FDR below 0.05, an odds ratio above 5, and productive frequency above 0.1% in at least two of three replicate wells. Clonotypes that were significantly expanded in both SARS-CoV-2 spike wells and at least one common cold coronavirus spike condition were defined as cross-reactive. Similarity between CDR3 sequences was evaluated in R version 3.6.1 using Levenshtein distances (stringdist) and unrooted phylogenetic trees (ape). TCRdb handled the public reads itself, with Q25 trimming in fastp and clone calling in MiXCR, and kept productive beta chains. Rows merge per CDR3 protein into single entries with the most common DNA and genes. The V and J calls shown here were made by TCRdb, not taken from the authors' results. For this sample the table gives roughly 15,000 distinct CDR3 sequences, of which about 53% were detected only once. In total, the top ten clones hold approximately 4.6% of the sample.

The germline V gene (reference sequence) supplies CDR1 MNHEY and CDR2 SMNVEV. Inclusive of the bounding cysteine and phenylalanine, the CDR3 is 13 residues long. Only the CDR3 DNA stays, 39 bases, in frame from base 1. V loses 6 bases at its end and J loses 7 bases; junction bases beyond the gene matches: 7. This record comes from a study of vaccination and CD4 T cells after COVID-19 (dated by TCRdb to between 2021 and 2023). As for the study more broadly: Convalescent patients had a positive SARS-CoV-2 result on nasal swab PCR, and of these patients, several had mild disease and one had severe disease. Six males and four females were included in the convalescent cohort, with two Hispanic individuals, seven Caucasians, two Asians and one multiracial person represented. Participants received two doses of either the Pfizer-BioNTech BNT162b2 vaccine (n=8) or the Moderna mRNA-1273 vaccine (n=2). Post-COVID blood samples were collected from convalescent patients a median of around 100 days after diagnosis, with a range of roughly 35 to 180 days. The time from the second vaccine dose to post-vaccine blood sampling had a median of approximately 72 days and ranged from about 13 to 250 days. Overlapping spike peptide pools from SARS-CoV-2 and from the common cold coronaviruses HCoV-NL63, HCoV-OC43 and HCoV-229E were used as culture stimuli. In control cultures, a CEFX viral epitope pool was used as positive control, an HIV-1 Nef peptide pool was used as negative control, or no peptide was added. The spike-specific CD4+ TCR repertoire was compared before and after mRNA vaccination in under 11 COVID-19 convalescent patients and a few infection-naive healthy vaccine recipients.

Broader findings and caveats from the paper: The median number of SARS-CoV-2-reactive clonotypes rose from about 19 after infection to roughly 40 after vaccination, but the change was not significant. Relatively few convalescent patients were included in the study, and early timepoints after natural infection were not analyzed. Nearly all vaccine-specific clones in convalescent patients (304 of 307) were mono-reactive for SARS-CoV-2 spike rather than cross-reactive with common cold coronaviruses. In convalescent patients, a median roughly 86% of post-vaccine SARS-CoV-2-reactive clones were detected only after vaccination, suggesting vaccine-specific priming.

In light of the paper, this sample's treatment or condition label describes: approximately nine-day PBMC culture with coronavirus spike peptide pools or control peptides (ViraFEST assay). The ViraFEST assay, used in the study, expanded antigen-specific T cells with peptide pools and then identified the expanded clonotypes through TCR sequencing. The positive SARS-CoV-2 PCR tests of the convalescent patients were dated from March to December 2020, before the Alpha, Beta and Delta variants emerged in the United States. Each well held some 2 million PBMCs cultured in IMDM containing roughly 5.5% human AB serum and approximately 9.4 IU/ml IL-2, with 10 ug/ml peptide pools added. Half of the culture medium was replaced with fresh IL-2-containing medium on days 3 and 7. After roughly 11 days of culture, CD4+ T cells were isolated by negative selection with the EasySep CD4+ T cell isolation kit. PBMCs were separated from whole blood using Ficoll-Paque Plus gradient centrifugation and then either used fresh or cryopreserved at -140C. Culture conditions were generally each tested in triplicate wells.

The clonotype comes from a human donor who had recovered from COVID-19. The rearranged segments are TRBV27 and TRBJ1-2, and TRBD1 aligns with 8 junction nucleotides. The input for sequencing was CD4+ T cells from blood, cultured in vitro, taken before SARS-CoV-2 vaccination. For the CDR3, the sequence is CASRTGGKGGYTF. The DNA is as follows: TGTGCCAGCAGAACAGGGGGAAAGGGTGGCTACACCTTC.